This TCR beta chain was observed in a study of identical twins. Looked up from germline, CDR1 is SGDLS and CDR2 is YYNGEE. V dropped 0 bases and J dropped 5; count of bases not matched to a gene: 12. This CDR3 has 17 residues. TCRdb fed the 5' RACE reads into MiXCR, producing one record per CDR3 protein. The sample shows some 630,000 distinct CDR3 sequences, 7.1% of them seen only once. On this clonotype: Its antigen remains unknown.

General study points: Fewer insertions characterized abundant cord blood beta clonotypes, whereas memory repertoires showed none.

All donors were healthy Caucasians. The same sample was also used in a study of yellow fever vaccine responses in identical twins.

The rearrangement links TRBV9 to TRBJ1-1; 8 bases line up with TRBD1. The receptor's source is a young woman in good health. Material for sequencing was PBMCs. The CDR3 DNA follows: TGTGCCAGCAGCGTAGTTCTCAGCACGGACAGGGATACTGAAGCTTTCTTT. Translated: CASSVVLSTDRDTEAFF.